The entry below gives a single T cell receptor (beta chain) sequence along with its context. The antigen is unknown. This entry is derived from a study of cytotoxic CD8 clonotypes in ibrutinib-treated CLL. Background on the study: Patient counts were around 12 relapsed/refractory, roughly 16 treatment-naive and some 17 IGHV unmutated. Study-level findings and limits: Exceeding age-matched healthy donors, baseline clonality also tracked the counts of circulating CD8+ T cells.

V was cut by 1 base and J by 0 bases, with 14 bases left in between. The CDR3 sequence is 18 residues long. From germline, CDR1 is SGHRS and CDR2 YFSETQ. Data came from immunoSEQ multiplex PCR; TCRdb stores just in-frame clones and leaves some out. This sample has 14,000 or so clones, with roughly two thirds found just once. This TCR came from a human donor with chronic lymphocytic leukemia. V usage is TRBV5-1 and J usage is TRBJ1-6, with a possible D match to TRBD1 (5 bases). The starting material was PBMCs, obtained before ibrutinib treatment. The CDR3 sequence is CASSLLGGFSSYNSPLHF. The CDR3 DNA reads TGCGCCAGCAGCTTGCTCGGGGGTTTCAGCTCCTATAATTCACCCCTCCACTTT.